This T cell receptor (beta chain) was sequenced during a study of blood T cell repertoires in COVID-19. In the study overall: From T cells, B-cell-depleted T cells, or PBMCs came the material, which was cDNA or gDNA.

The assay was immunoSEQ multiplex PCR, and TCRdb's table has in-frame clones only and misses some. The sample records more than 150,000 clones, 60% to 85% being singletons. The germline gives CDR1 SGHRS, CDR2 YFSETQ. The junction had 11 bases not matched to a gene; V was cut back by 0 bases and J by 4 bases. The CDR3 has 17 residues. The receptor comes from a man aged 60 to 75 with active or convalescent COVID-19. Sequenced material: peripheral blood. The chain recombines TRBV5-1 with TRBJ2-7; 9 nucleotides line up with TRBD1. Here the CDR3 reads CASSLDGQGRGSYEQYF. The CDR3 coding sequence is TGCGCCAGCAGCTTGGACGGACAGGGGAGGGGCTCGTACGAGCAGTACTTC.